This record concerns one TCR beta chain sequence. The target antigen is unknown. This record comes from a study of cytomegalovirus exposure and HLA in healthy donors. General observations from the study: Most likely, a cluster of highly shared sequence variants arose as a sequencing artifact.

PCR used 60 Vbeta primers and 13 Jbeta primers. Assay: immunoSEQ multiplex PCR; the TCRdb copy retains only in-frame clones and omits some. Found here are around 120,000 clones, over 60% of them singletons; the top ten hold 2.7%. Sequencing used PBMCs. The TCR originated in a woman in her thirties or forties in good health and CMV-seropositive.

The CDR3 sequence: CATSRDLGQGHGQYF. Here the CDR3 DNA reads TGTGCCACCAGCAGAGATTTGGGACAGGGCCACGGGCAGTACTTC. V usage is TRBV15 and J usage is TRBJ2-5; 9 bases line up with TRBD1. The trim removed 0 bases at V and 11 bases at J, leaving 10 bases unmatched. Germline values: CDR1 LNHNV, CDR2 YYDKDF (reference sequence). This CDR3 region has 15 residues.